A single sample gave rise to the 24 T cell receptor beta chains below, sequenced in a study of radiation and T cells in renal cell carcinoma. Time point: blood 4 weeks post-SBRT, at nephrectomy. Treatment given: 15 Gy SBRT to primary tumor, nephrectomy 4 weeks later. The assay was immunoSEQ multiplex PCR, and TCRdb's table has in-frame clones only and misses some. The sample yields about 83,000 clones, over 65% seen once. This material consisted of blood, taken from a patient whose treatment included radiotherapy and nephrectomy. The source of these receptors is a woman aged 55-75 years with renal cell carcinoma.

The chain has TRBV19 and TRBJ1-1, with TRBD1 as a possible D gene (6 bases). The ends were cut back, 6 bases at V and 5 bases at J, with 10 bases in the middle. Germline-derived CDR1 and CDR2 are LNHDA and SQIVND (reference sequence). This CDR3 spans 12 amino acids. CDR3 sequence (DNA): TGTGCCAGTAGCAGGGGCGGAACTGAAGCTTTCTTT. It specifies CASSRGGTEAFF.

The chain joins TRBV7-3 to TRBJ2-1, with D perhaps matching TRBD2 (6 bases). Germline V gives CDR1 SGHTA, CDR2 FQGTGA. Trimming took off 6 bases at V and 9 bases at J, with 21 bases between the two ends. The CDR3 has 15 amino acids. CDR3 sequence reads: CASSNRGGPGGEQFF. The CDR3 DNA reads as TGTGCCAGCAGTAACCGTGGCGGACCCGGGGGTGAGCAGTTCTTC.

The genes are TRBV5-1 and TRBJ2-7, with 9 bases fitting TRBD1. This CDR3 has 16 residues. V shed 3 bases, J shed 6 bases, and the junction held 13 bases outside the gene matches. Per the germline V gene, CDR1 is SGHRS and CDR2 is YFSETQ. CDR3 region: CASSSVLQGASSEQYF. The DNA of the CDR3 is TGCGCCAGCAGCTCCGTTTTACAGGGGGCGTCGAGCGAGCAGTACTTC.

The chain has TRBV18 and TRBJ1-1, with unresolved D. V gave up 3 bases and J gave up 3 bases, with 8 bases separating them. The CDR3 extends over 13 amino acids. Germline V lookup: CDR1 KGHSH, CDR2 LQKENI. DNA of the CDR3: TGTGCCAGCTCACCGGGTGGTGACACTGAAGCTTTCTTT. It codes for CASSPGGDTEAFF.

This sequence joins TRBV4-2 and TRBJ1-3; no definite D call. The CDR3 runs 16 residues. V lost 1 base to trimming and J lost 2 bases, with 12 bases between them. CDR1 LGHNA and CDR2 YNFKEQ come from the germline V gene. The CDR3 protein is CASSQVGGDTGNTIYF. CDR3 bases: TGTGCCAGCAGCCAAGTTGGTGGTGACACTGGAAACACCATATATTTT.

The CDR3 region is CASSLGSEETQYF. CDR3 sequence (DNA): TGTGCCAGCAGCTTAGGTAGTGAAGAGACCCAGTACTTC. The V and J genes are TRBV11-3 and TRBJ2-5, with D hard to call. The V and J ends lost 1 base and 3 bases respectively, with 6 bases between them. Germline V lookup: CDR1 SGHNT, CDR2 YENEEA. The CDR3 length is 13 residues.

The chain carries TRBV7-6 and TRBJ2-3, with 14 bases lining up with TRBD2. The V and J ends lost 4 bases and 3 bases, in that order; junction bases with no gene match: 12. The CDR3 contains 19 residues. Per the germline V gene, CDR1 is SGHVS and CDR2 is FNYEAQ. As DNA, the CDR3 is TGTGCCAGCAGCTCTCAAGGGACTAGCGGGGGAGGAGGGACAGATACGCAGTATTTT. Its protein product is CASSSQGTSGGGGTDTQYF.

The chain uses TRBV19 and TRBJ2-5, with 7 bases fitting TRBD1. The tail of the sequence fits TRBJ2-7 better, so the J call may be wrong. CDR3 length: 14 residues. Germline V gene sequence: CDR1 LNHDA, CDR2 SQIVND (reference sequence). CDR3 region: CASSIQQGIYEQYF. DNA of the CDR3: TGTGCCAGTAGTATTCAACAGGGGATCTACGAGCAGTACTTC.

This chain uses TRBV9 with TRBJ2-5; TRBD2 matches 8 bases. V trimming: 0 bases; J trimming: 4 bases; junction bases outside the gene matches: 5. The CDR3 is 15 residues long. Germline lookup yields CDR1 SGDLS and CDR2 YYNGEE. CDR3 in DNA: TGTGCCAGCAGCGTAGATGGGCTAGCGGGAGAGACCCAGTACTTC. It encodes CASSVDGLAGETQYF. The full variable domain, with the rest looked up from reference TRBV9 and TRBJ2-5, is DSGVTQTPKHLITATGQRVTLRCSPRSGDLSVYWYQQSLDQGLQFLIQYYNGEERAKGNILERFSAQQFPDLHSELNLSSLELGDSALYFCASSVDGLAGETQYFGPGTRLLVL.

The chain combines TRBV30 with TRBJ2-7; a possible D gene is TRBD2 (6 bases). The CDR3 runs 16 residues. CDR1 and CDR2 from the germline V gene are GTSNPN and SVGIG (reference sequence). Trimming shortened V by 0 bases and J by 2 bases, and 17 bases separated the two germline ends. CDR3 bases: TGTGCCTGGAGTGTACGGAGGGGCCCGAGAGCCTACGAGCAGTACTTC. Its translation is CAWSVRRGPRAYEQYF.

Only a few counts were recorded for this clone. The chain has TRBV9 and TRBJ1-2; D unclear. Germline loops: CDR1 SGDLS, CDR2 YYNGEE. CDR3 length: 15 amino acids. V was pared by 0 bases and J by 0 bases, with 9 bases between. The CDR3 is CASSVEGSANYGYTF. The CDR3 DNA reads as TGTGCCAGCAGCGTAGAGGGTTCAGCTAACTATGGCTACACCTTC.

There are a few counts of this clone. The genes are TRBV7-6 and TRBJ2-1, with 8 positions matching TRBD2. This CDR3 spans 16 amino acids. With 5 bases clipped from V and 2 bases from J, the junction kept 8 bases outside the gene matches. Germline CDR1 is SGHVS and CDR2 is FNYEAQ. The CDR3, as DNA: TGTGCCAGCAGCCCCTCGCGGGGGGCGACCTACAATGAGCAGTTCTTC. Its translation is CASSPSRGATYNEQFF.

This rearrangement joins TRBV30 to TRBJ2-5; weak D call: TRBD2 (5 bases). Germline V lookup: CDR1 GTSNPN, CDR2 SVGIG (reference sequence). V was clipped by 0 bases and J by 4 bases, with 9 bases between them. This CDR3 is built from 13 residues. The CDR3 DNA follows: TGTGCCTGGAGTGTATTGAGGGTAGAGACCCAGTACTTC. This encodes CAWSVLRVETQYF.

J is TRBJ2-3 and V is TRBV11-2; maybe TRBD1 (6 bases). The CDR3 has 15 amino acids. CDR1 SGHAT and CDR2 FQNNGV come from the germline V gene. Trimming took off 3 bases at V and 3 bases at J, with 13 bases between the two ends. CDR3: CASSFSGQTTDTQYF. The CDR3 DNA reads TGTGCCAGCAGCTTCTCCGGACAGACAACAGATACGCAGTATTTT.

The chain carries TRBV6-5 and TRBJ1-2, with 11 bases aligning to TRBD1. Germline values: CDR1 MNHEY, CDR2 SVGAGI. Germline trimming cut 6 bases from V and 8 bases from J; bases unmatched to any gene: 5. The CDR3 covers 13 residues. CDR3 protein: CASSLDRGLGYTF. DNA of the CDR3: TGTGCCAGCAGCCTGGACAGGGGGCTAGGCTACACCTTC.

DNA for the CDR3: TGTGCCAGCAGATCCCCGACAGGGCCGAACACTGAAGCTTTCTTT. Translation gives CASRSPTGPNTEAFF. This rearrangement joins TRBV28 to TRBJ1-1, with 7 bases lining up with TRBD1. CDR1 and CDR2 (germline): MDHEN, SYDVKM. Losses at the gene ends were 6 bases for V and 1 base for J; bases not matched to a gene: 8. CDR3 length: 15 amino acids.

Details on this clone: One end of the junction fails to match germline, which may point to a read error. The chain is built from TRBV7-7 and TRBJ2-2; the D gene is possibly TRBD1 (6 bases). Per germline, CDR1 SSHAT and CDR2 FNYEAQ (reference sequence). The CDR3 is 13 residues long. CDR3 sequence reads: CASSPGTTGELFF. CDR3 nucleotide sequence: TGTGCTAGCAGCCCCGGGACAACCGGGGAGCTGTTTTTT.

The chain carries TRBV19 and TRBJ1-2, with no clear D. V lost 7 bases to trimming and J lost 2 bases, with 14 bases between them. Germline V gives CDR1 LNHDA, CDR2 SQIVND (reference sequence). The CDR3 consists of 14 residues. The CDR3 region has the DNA TGTGCCAGTACCCGCGACGGCTCGAACTATGGCTACACCTTC. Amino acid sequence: CASTRDGSNYGYTF.

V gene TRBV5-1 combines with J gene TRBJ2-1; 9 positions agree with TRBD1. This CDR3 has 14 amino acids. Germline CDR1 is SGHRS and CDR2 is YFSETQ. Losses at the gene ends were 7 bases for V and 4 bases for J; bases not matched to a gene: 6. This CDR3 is CASFLDRGYNEQFF. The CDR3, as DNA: TGCGCCAGCTTCCTCGACAGGGGGTACAATGAGCAGTTCTTC.

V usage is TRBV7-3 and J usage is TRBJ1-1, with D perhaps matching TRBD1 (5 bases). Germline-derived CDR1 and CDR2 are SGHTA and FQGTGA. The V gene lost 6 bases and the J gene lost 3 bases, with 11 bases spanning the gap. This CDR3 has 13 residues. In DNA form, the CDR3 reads TGTGCCAGCAGTCAAGACAGATACACTGAAGCTTTCTTT. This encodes CASSQDRYTEAFF.

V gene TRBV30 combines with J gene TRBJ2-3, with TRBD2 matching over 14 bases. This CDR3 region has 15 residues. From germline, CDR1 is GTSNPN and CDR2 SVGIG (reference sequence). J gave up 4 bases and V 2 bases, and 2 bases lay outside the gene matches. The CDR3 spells CAWSRLAGGPDTQYF. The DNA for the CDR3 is TGTGCCTGGAGTAGACTAGCGGGAGGGCCAGATACGCAGTATTTT. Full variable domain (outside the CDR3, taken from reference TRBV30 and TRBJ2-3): SQTIHQWPATLVQPVGSPLSLECTVEGTSNPNLYWYRQAAGRGLQLLFYSVGIGQISSEVPQNLSASRPQDRQFILSSKKLLLSDSGFYLCAWSRLAGGPDTQYFGPGTRLTVL.

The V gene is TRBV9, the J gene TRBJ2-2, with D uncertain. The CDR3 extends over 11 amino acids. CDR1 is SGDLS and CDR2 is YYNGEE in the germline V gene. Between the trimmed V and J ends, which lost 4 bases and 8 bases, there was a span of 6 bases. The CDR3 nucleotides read TGTGCCAGCAGCCTTCGAGGGGAGCTGTTTTTT. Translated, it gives CASSLRGELFF.

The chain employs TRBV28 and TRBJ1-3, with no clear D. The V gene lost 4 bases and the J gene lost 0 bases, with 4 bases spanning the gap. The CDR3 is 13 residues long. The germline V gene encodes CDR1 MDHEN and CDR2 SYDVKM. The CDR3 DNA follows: TGTGCCAGCAGTTCGCGCTCTGGAAACACCATATATTTT. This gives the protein CASSSRSGNTIYF.

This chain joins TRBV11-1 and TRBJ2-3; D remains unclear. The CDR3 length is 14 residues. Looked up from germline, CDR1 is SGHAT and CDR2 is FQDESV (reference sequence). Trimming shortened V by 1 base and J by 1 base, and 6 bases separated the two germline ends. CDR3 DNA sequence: TGTGCCAGCAGCTTAGGGGCAGGCACAGATACGCAGTATTTT. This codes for CASSLGAGTDTQYF.